The rows below give T cell receptor beta chains drawn from one sample of a study of siplizumab effects on memory and regulatory T cells. Profiling relied on immunoSEQ multiplex PCR, and the TCRdb table lists in-frame clones only, not all of them. There are roughly 120,000 clones in the sample; roughly 94% occur only once, and roughly 1.5% lies in the top ten. Input material: non-Treg CD4+ T cells sorted from blood. These receptors originate from a human donor in good health. The CDR3 runs from the conserved cysteine through the conserved F or W. Each record gives: D gene, J gene, clone size, V gene, CDR3 DNA, CDR3 protein. A D gene is named only where the DNA matches it firmly. Expanded clones are given a class, and other clones once, few, many or no size at all.

NA TRBJ2-7 NA TRBV14 TGTGCCAGCAGCCAAGGGCGGTTGAGCTCCTACGAGCAGTACTTC CASSQGRLSSYEQYF
NA TRBJ2-7 NA TRBV7-2 TGTGCCAGCAGCACCTTAGACCCATTAGTGTTCCAGTACTTC CASSTLDPLVFQYF
NA TRBJ2-3 NA TRBV2 TGTGCCAGCAGTGAATTGGACCCTCTGTCGTATTTT CASSELDPLSYF
TRBD1 TRBJ1-1 NA TRBV5-1 TGCGCCAGCTCCCTTTGGGGGGGTGGGACAGGGGATCCTGAAGCTTTCTTT CASSLWGGGTGDPEAFF
NA TRBJ2-7 NA TRBV6-5 TGTGCCAGCAGATCCAGGGTCAAAGGTTCCTACGAGCAGTACTTC CASRSRVKGSYEQYF
NA TRBJ1-5 NA TRBV6-1 TGTGCCAGCAGTGAACTGGACGCCGGTCGTGGTCAGCCCCAGCATTTT CASSELDAGRGQPQHF
NA TRBJ1-5 NA TRBV6-4 TGTGCCAGCAGTTTGGACGGTAGCAATCAGCCCCAGCATTTT CASSLDGSNQPQHF
NA TRBJ2-2 NA TRBV7-8 TGTGCCAGCAGGCTCCCAGGGGGAGGGAACACCGGGGAGCTGTTTTTT CASRLPGGGNTGELFF
NA TRBJ2-3 NA TRBV18 TGTGCCAGCTCACGAGGGGATGGAGATACGCAGTATTTT CASSRGDGDTQYF
TRBD1 TRBJ1-2 NA TRBV5-1 TGCGCCAGCAGCTCCTCCGGGACAGGGGCTAACTATGGCTACACCTTC CASSSSGTGANYGYTF
TRBD1 TRBJ2-7 NA TRBV19 TGTGCCAGTAGTATGGGCAGGGGGCATGGCGAGCAGTACTTC CASSMGRGHGEQYF
NA TRBJ1-1 NA TRBV9 TGTGCCAGCAGCCAAGTCGGGGGGAGCGACACTGAAGCTTTCTTT CASSQVGGSDTEAFF
NA TRBJ1-5 NA TRBV7-9 TGTGCCAGCAGCCCGGAGGATTTTCAGCCCCAGCATTTT CASSPEDFQPQHF
TRBD1 TRBJ1-1 NA TRBV6-5 TGTGCCAGCAGTTTCCCCTCTACAGGGGGGACTGAAGCTTTCTTT CASSFPSTGGTEAFF
TRBD2 TRBJ2-1 NA TRBV2 TGTGCCAGCAGGATAGGGTTGGGGAGGATGAGGGGTAGCGGGGGAGATCGCTACAATGAGCAGTTCTTC CASRIGLGRMRGSGGDRYNEQFF
TRBD2 TRBJ2-2 NA TRBV7-2 TGTGCCAGCAGCTGGACTAGCGTGACCGGGGAGCTGTTTTTT CASSWTSVTGELFF
NA TRBJ2-7 NA TRBV5-3 TGTGCCCCTCCGAAGAGGCAGCAGGACGAGCAGTACTTC CAPPKRQQDEQYF
NA TRBJ1-3 NA TRBV6-1 TGTGCCAGCAGTGAGCTAGGGCGCGACCCTGATTTT CASSELGRDPDF
NA TRBJ1-2 NA TRBV7-8 TGTGCCAGCAGCTTAATCCCCACAGGGTACGGCTACACCTTC CASSLIPTGYGYTF
NA TRBJ2-3 NA TRBV27 TGTGCCAGCAGTTACAGGCGAACAGATACGCAGTATTTT CASSYRRTDTQYF
NA TRBJ2-1 NA TRBV9 TGTGCCAGCAGCGTAGCTTCGGCACCTCTCAGGTACAATGAGCAGTTCTTC CASSVASAPLRYNEQFF
NA TRBJ1-2 once TRBV10-3 TGTGCCATCAGTGAGTCGTCGACATTATCCGGCTACACCTTC CAISESSTLSGYTF
TRBD2 TRBJ2-5 NA TRBV11-1 TGTGCCAGCAGCTTCCAGCGGGGGGTAGGGGAGACCCAGTACTTC CASSFQRGVGETQYF
TRBD2 TRBJ2-2 NA TRBV5-4 TGTGCCAGCAGCCCGTCTAATTATAGCGGGGGAAGGACCGGGGAGCTGTTTTTT CASSPSNYSGGRTGELFF
NA TRBJ1-1 NA TRBV6-5 TGTGCCAGCAGTTACTTACTGAAAGGCACTGAAGCTTTCTTT CASSYLLKGTEAFF
NA TRBJ2-7 NA TRBV11-3 TGTGCCAGCAGCTTAGAGGACTCCTTACCTGACGAGCAGTACTTC CASSLEDSLPDEQYF
TRBD1 TRBJ1-3 NA TRBV18 TGTGCCAGCTCACCACCGTACAGGGGGGTAAACACCATATATTTT CASSPPYRGVNTIYF
NA TRBJ1-6 NA TRBV6-1 TGTGCCAGCAGGGAGGAATCACCCCTCCACTTT CASREESPLHF
NA TRBJ1-2 NA TRBV5-4 TGTGCCAGCAGCCATCCAGGTAAAGGGGACGGCTACACCTTC CASSHPGKGDGYTF
NA TRBJ1-1 NA TRBV7-8 TGTGCCAGCAGCGCTAGGGGAGGTGGCACTGAAGCTTTCTTT CASSARGGGTEAFF
NA TRBJ2-5 NA TRBV4-1 TGCGCCAGCAGCCAAGTTGGTGGGGTAGAGACCCAGTACTTC CASSQVGGVETQYF
TRBD1 TRBJ2-7 NA TRBV19 TGTGCCAGTAGTATACCGGGACAGGGTACCTACGAGCAGTACTTC CASSIPGQGTYEQYF
TRBD2 TRBJ2-1 NA TRBV7-9 TGTGCCAGCACCCGAGCCCCAGCGGGACTCAATGAGCAGTTCTTC CASTRAPAGLNEQFF
NA TRBJ1-6 once TRBV9 TGTGCCAGCAGTTCCCGCGATTCACCCCTCCACTTT CASSSRDSPLHF
TRBD2 TRBJ2-5 NA TRBV7-6 TGTGCCAGCAGCTTAGCGGGGGGGATTCAAGAGACCCAGTACTTC CASSLAGGIQETQYF
TRBD2 TRBJ2-5 NA TRBV19 TGTGCCAGTAGTCCGGGCTGGGCTAGCGGGAGGGAGACCCAGTACTTC CASSPGWASGRETQYF
NA TRBJ1-1 NA TRBV11-1 TGTGCCAGCGCTTCTAGAGCCGGAAATTTTGTTGAAGCTTTCTTT CASASRAGNFVEAFF
TRBD1 TRBJ2-5 NA TRBV7-6 TGTGCCAGCAGCCCGAGTGGGACAGGGTTAGGCGAGACCCAGTACTTC CASSPSGTGLGETQYF
NA TRBJ2-7 NA TRBV4-2 TGTGCCAGCAGCCAAGATCCCCAGGGGTGGGGCAGGGACTACGAGCAGTACTTC CASSQDPQGWGRDYEQYF
NA TRBJ1-2 NA TRBV11-2 TGTGCCAGCAGCTTAGTCATGCCAGGGCTCGGCTACACCTTC CASSLVMPGLGYTF
NA TRBJ2-5 NA TRBV11-2 TGTGCCAGCAGCAGGACGCTCGGGGCCAAAGAGACCCAGTACTTC CASSRTLGAKETQYF
NA TRBJ1-2 NA TRBV7-2 TGTGCCAGCAGCCCACGGACACTCACAGGCTACACCTTC CASSPRTLTGYTF
TRBD2 TRBJ2-3 NA TRBV11-1 TGTGCCAGCAGCTTAGCGACTAGCGGGAGAGCTCAGTATTTT CASSLATSGRAQYF
NA TRBJ2-5 NA TRBV7-2 TGTGCCAGCAGCTTAGGAGGGGAAAGAAAAGAGACCCAGTACTTC CASSLGGERKETQYF
TRBD1 TRBJ2-2 NA TRBV6-5 TGTGCCAGCAGTAGACAGGGGCCGGCCGGGGAGCTGTTTTTT CASSRQGPAGELFF
NA TRBJ1-5 NA TRBV30 TGTGCCTGGAACTTAGACGGTAATCAGCCCCAGCATTTT CAWNLDGNQPQHF
NA TRBJ2-5 NA TRBV2 TGTGCCAGCAGTGAAAGGGGGGCAGGGGAGACCCAGTACTTC CASSERGAGETQYF
NA TRBJ2-5 NA TRBV5-6 TGTGCCAGCAGCTTGCCGGGGGCGTTCCCGAAGACCCAGTACTTC CASSLPGAFPKTQYF